These 25 T cell receptor beta chains were all obtained from the same sample, sequenced in a study of T cell repertoires in cytomegalovirus infection. TCRdb reprocessed the reads via MiXCR and lists one record per CDR3 protein. The top ten hold roughly an eighth of the sample, which has about 440,000 distinct CDR3 sequences, 25% to 40% seen once. The source material was PBMCs. The receptors come from a human donor in good health (CMV status not recorded). Some clones in this sample may be carry-over from other donors' samples.

The V gene is TRBV6-2 or TRBV6-3, the J gene TRBJ2-7, with 7 bases that match TRBD2. Trimming took 8 bases from V and 7 from J; bases not matched to a gene: 17. The CDR3 contains 15 residues. CDR1 MNHEY and CDR2 SVGEGT come from the germline V gene. CDR3 protein: CASVDPGTTFLEQYF. In DNA form, the CDR3 reads TGTGCCAGCGTGGATCCCGGGACTACTTTTTTGGAGCAGTACTTC.

This clonotype has more than one count but fewer than ten. The chain is built from TRBV7-2 and TRBJ1-6, with D hard to call. The CDR3 loop spans 15 amino acids. The germline V gene encodes CDR1 SGHTA and CDR2 FQGNSA. V was shortened by 5 bases and J by 7 bases, with 15 bases between the two germline ends. The CDR3 is CASSISRTVNSPLHF. For the CDR3, the DNA is TGTGCCAGCAGCATCAGCAGGACGGTGAATTCACCCCTCCACTTT.

V and J are TRBV7-9 and TRBJ2-1; the match to TRBD2 covers 8 bases. The CDR3 runs 17 residues. V shed 1 base, J shed 0 bases, and the junction held 5 bases outside the gene matches. The V gene's germline CDR1 is SEHNR and CDR2 FQNEAQ (reference sequence). In DNA, the CDR3 is TGTGCCAGCAGCTTAGGGCGGGGGGCCAGCTCCTACAATGAGCAGTTCTTC. It codes for CASSLGRGASSYNEQFF.

This chain connects TRBV5-1 to TRBJ2-3, with 7 bases that match TRBD2. Germline assignment: CDR1 SGHRS and CDR2 YFSETQ. V dropped 0 bases and J dropped 0; count of bases not matched to a gene: 4. The CDR3 has 16 residues. The CDR3 region has the DNA TGCGCCAGCAGCTTGGCTAGCGGACACAGCACAGATACGCAGTATTTT. This sequence encodes CASSLASGHSTDTQYF.

This sequence joins TRBV6-2 or TRBV6-3 and TRBJ2-2; no reliable D call. There are 13 residues in the CDR3. Trimming left V 6 bases short and J 5 bases short, with 10 bases between. Germline V CDR1 and CDR2: MNHEY, SVGEGT. Here the CDR3 DNA reads TGTGCCAGCAGCTACCAGGCAACCGGGGAGCTGTTTTTT. It translates to CASSYQATGELFF.

This chain connects TRBV5-4 to TRBJ2-1; TRBD2 matches 7 bases. The CDR3 length is 14 residues. Germline CDR1 is SGHNT and CDR2 is YYREEE (reference sequence). Trimming took 4 bases from V and 9 from J; bases not matched to a gene: 10. This CDR3 is CASSPARLAVEQFF. CDR3 bases: TGTGCCAGCAGCCCAGCGCGACTAGCAGTTGAGCAGTTCTTC.

The chain employs TRBV6-8 and TRBJ2-1; tentatively, D is TRBD2 (5 bases). CDR1 and CDR2 from the germline V gene are MNHGY and SAAAGT. CDR3 length: 13 amino acids. V lost 6 bases and J 4 bases, leaving 10 bases between the germline ends. The CDR3 DNA follows: TGTGCCAGCAGAAGCGGTGGTTACAATGAGCAGTTCTTC. It translates to CASRSGGYNEQFF.

J is TRBJ1-3 and V is TRBV28; D gene unclear. Trimming left V 8 bases short and J 0 bases short, with 14 bases between. This CDR3 region has 15 residues. Per the germline V gene, CDR1 is MDHEN and CDR2 is SYDVKM. This CDR3 is CASRPGSYSGNTIYF. In nucleotides, the CDR3 is TGTGCCAGCCGACCGGGATCTTACTCTGGAAACACCATATATTTT.

In the case of this clonotype: The conserved phenylalanine or tryptophan normally closing the CDR3 is absent here, so this likely arose from a read error. The chain combines TRBV7-2 with TRBJ2-7, with D uncertain. Looked up from germline, CDR1 is SGHTA and CDR2 is FQGNSA. V lost 1 base to trimming and J lost 3 bases, with 10 bases between them. This CDR3 comprises 14 residues. CDR3 nucleotides: TGTGCCAGCAGCTTAGGACGAGGCAGCTACGAGCAGTACTTA. Translation gives CASSLGRGSYEQYL.

The J gene is TRBJ1-2, the V gene TRBV12-3 or TRBV12-4; no clear D. V was clipped by 6 bases and J by 11 bases, with 19 bases between them. The CDR3 sequence is 13 residues long. The CDR3 bases are TGTGCCAGCAGATCGTTTGATCGTGGAGGTTACACCTTC. Translating gives CASRSFDRGGYTF.

This chain uses TRBV6-5 with TRBJ1-6; TRBD1 aligns across 7 bases. The length of the CDR3 is 14 residues. The germline gives CDR1 MNHEY, CDR2 SVGAGI. The V and J ends lost 2 bases and 8 bases, in that order; junction bases with no gene match: 3. The CDR3, as DNA: TGTGCCAGCAGTTACACAGGGGAGGATTCACCCCTCCACTTT. Its protein is CASSYTGEDSPLHF.

Remarks on this clonotype: One end of the junction fails to match germline, which may point to a read error. The chain carries TRBV19 and TRBJ2-1; the D call may be TRBD1 or TRBD2 (6 bases each). CDR1 LNHDA and CDR2 SQIVND come from the germline V gene (reference sequence). CDR3 length equals 15 residues. DNA of the CDR3: TGTGCCAGTAGTACGGGGGCAGGCTCCTACAATGATCAGTTCTTC. It yields the protein CASSTGAGSYNDQFF.

Concerning this clonotype: A much larger clone lies one base from this, so it may be a read error. The missing conserved phenylalanine or tryptophan at the end of this CDR3 makes a read error likely. The gene calls are TRBV7-6 and TRBJ2-1; D gene unclear. V was clipped by 2 bases and J by 5 bases, with 7 bases between them. This CDR3 comprises 13 residues. Germline CDR1 reads SGHVS; CDR2 reads FNYEAQ. The CDR3 is CASSLREDNEQFL. The CDR3 region has the DNA TGTGCCAGCAGCTTAAGAGAGGACAATGAGCAGTTCTTA.

This clonotype was seen many times. The rearrangement uses TRBV7-2 and TRBJ1-4; 8 bases map to TRBD1. The V segment lost 5 bases and the J segment 2 bases; nucleotides outside the gene matches: 4. CDR1 SGHTA and CDR2 FQGNSA come from the germline V gene. The CDR3 consists of 15 residues. This chain's CDR3 is CASSPTGGTNEKLFF. In DNA, the CDR3 is TGTGCCAGCAGCCCAACAGGGGGGACTAATGAAAAACTGTTTTTT.

This clonotype was picked up a small number of times. The V gene is TRBV18, the J gene TRBJ2-5; maybe TRBD1 (8 bases). The germline V gene encodes CDR1 KGHSH and CDR2 LQKENI. This CDR3 has 16 residues. V lost 4 bases and J 4 bases, leaving 19 bases between the germline ends. CDR3 DNA: TGTGCCAGCTCACTCGGACAGGGCCGCGGGGGAGAGACCCAGTACTTC. It is translated as CASSLGQGRGGETQYF.

Comment on this clonotype: A read error is possible here, since a much larger clone lies one base away. This chain links TRBV7-8 with TRBJ1-4; D is ambiguous. Per germline, CDR1 SGHVS and CDR2 FQNEAQ. This CDR3 is 15 amino acids long. As DNA, the CDR3 is TGTGCCAGCCGCTTATCCCCCGGGGCTAATGAAAAACTGTTTTTT. This codes for CASRLSPGANEKLFF. The complete variable domain, with remaining parts taken from reference TRBV7-8 and TRBJ1-4, reads GAGVSQSPRYKVAKRGQDVALRCDPISGHVSLFWYQQALGQGPEFLTYFQNEAQLDKSGLPSDRFFAERPEGSVSTLKIQRTQQEDSAVYLCASRLSPGANEKLFFGSGTQLSVL.

This clonotype was counted a few times. DNA for the CDR3: TGCAGCGTAGGAACAGGGGAGGTAAACGAGCAGTACTTC. This codes for CSVGTGEVNEQYF. The gene calls are TRBV29-1 and TRBJ2-7, with a tentative D call TRBD1 (7 bases). CDR3 size: 13 residues. Germline V gene data show CDR1 as SQVTM and CDR2 as ANQGSEA. The V gene lost 6 bases and the J gene lost 5 bases, with 17 bases spanning the gap.

This chain uses TRBV4-3 with TRBJ2-7, with a possible D match to TRBD2 (5 bases). V was trimmed by 0 bases and J by 4 bases, leaving 13 bases between them. Germline V gene lookup returns CDR1 LGHNA and CDR2 YSLEER. CDR3 length: 15 residues. The CDR3 nucleotides are TGCGCCAGCAGCCAAGATCCGGGGTACGGTTACGAGCAGTACTTC. Translating gives CASSQDPGYGYEQYF.

This clonotype occurred once. One end of the junction fails to match germline, which may point to a read error. The chain is built from TRBV7-2 and TRBJ2-7, with a tentative D call TRBD1 (5 bases). CDR1 and CDR2 from the germline V gene are SGHTA and FQGNSA. The CDR3 contains 14 residues. CDR3 sequence (DNA): TGTGCCCGCAGCGCTCGACAGACTTCCTACGAGCAGTACTTC. Its protein is CARSARQTSYEQYF.

The V and J genes are TRBV10-3 and TRBJ2-7; D perhaps matches TRBD1 (5 bases). CDR1 is ENHRY and CDR2 is SYGVKD in the germline V gene. The CDR3 contains 17 residues. The ends were cut back, 0 bases at V and 5 bases at J, with 20 bases in the middle. The CDR3 protein is CAISESSRRGNGHEQYF. The DNA of the CDR3 is TGTGCCATCAGTGAGTCGAGTCGTAGGGGTAACGGCCACGAGCAGTACTTC.

The chain employs TRBV24-1 and TRBJ1-2; D not resolved. V shed 9 bases and J shed 2 bases, with 6 bases lying between them. CDR1 and CDR2 from the germline V gene are KGHDR and SFDVKD. This CDR3 has 11 amino acids. The CDR3 sequence: CATSDNYGYTF. CDR3 nucleotide sequence: TGTGCCACCTCGGACAACTATGGCTACACCTTC.

This clonotype was observed once. One end of the junction is discordant with germline, which a read error may explain. The V call is TRBV12-3 or TRBV12-4, the J call TRBJ2-5, with D perhaps matching TRBD1 (6 bases). This CDR3 is built from 15 residues. CDR3 nucleotide sequence: TGTGCCAGCTGCCTAACAGGGCAAGGAATAGAGACCAAGTACTTC. This sequence encodes CASCLTGQGIETKYF.

In this sample, this clonotype turned up a few times. The rearrangement joins TRBV5-5 to TRBJ1-4; no clear D. V was trimmed by 0 bases and J by 4 bases, leaving 10 bases between them. There are 15 residues in the CDR3. CDR1 and CDR2 from the germline V gene are SGHKS and YYEKEE (reference sequence). The CDR3 reads CASSLAGSSNEKLFF. CDR3 sequence (DNA): TGTGCCAGCAGCTTGGCCGGAAGCAGTAATGAAAAACTGTTTTTT.

This clonotype appeared once. The junction does not match germline at one end; this may be a read error. The V and J genes are TRBV6-5 and TRBJ1-6; D might be TRBD1 (5 bases). CDR3 length: 16 amino acids. CDR1 and CDR2 from the germline V gene are MNHEY and SVGAGI. The CDR3 bases are TGTGTCAGCAGTTATGCGTTGAGGGGATTAAATTCACCCCTCCACTTT. It yields the protein CVSSYALRGLNSPLHF.

This clonotype occurred many times. CDR3 loop: CASSLLHAVGDTQYF. As DNA, the CDR3 is TGTGCCAGCAGCTTATTACATGCAGTCGGAGATACGCAGTATTTT. The chain links TRBV11-2 to TRBJ2-3, with D hard to call. Trimming cost V 2 bases and J 5 bases, with 14 bases left between them. The CDR3 extends over 15 amino acids. Germline V lookup: CDR1 SGHAT, CDR2 FQNNGV.